This TCR beta chain was documented in a study of type 1 and type 2 diabetes patients. Amplification started from genomic DNA. Amplification of the beta chain CDR3 used 30 forward and 13 reverse multiplex primers. TCRdb passed the multiplex PCR reads through MiXCR, listing each CDR3 protein once. This table has about 270,000 distinct CDR3 sequences, more than 40% appearing once. The germline V gene encodes CDR1 MGHDK and CDR2 SYGVNS. This CDR3 comprises 14 residues. The V and J ends lost 2 bases and 6 bases respectively, with 12 bases between them. This clonotype appeared a few times. Specimen: peripheral blood mononuclear cells (PBMCs). This sequence originates from a man in his late teens or twenties with type 2 diabetes. The chain couples TRBV25-1 to TRBJ2-3; possible D gene TRBD1, 5 bases. The CDR3 protein is CASSEGALMDTQYF. CDR3 coding DNA: TGTGCCAGCAGTGAAGGGGCCCTTATGGATACGCAGTATTTT.